One sample yielded the 5 T cell receptor beta chains listed below, sequenced in a study of T cell responses to AZD1222 COVID-19 vaccine. Clones were read by immunoSEQ multiplex PCR, and TCRdb kept only the in-frame ones, dropping some. The sample has 100,000 to 150,000 clones; approximately 85% are singletons. Source: peripheral blood, taken 28 days after the second AZD1222 dose. All receptors derive from an adult who received the AZD1222 COVID-19 vaccine.

V and J are TRBV3-1 (or the pseudogene TRBV3-2) and TRBJ2-1; no clear D. The germline gives CDR1 LGHDT, CDR2 YNNKEL (reference sequence). With 5 bases removed from V and 8 bases from J, the gap between germline ends came to 10 bases. This CDR3 is built from 12 residues. CDR3 DNA sequence: TGTGCCAGCAGCGTCGCAAATTATGAGCAGTTCTTC. This codes for CASSVANYEQFF.

The chain has TRBV24-1 and TRBJ1-1, with TRBD1 as a possible D gene (6 bases). CDR1 and CDR2 from the germline V gene are KGHDR and SFDVKD. The length of the CDR3 is 14 residues. Between the trimmed V and J ends, which lost 4 bases and 8 bases, there was a span of 16 bases. In DNA, the CDR3 is TGTGCCACCAGTGACCCTACCCAGGGGAGAGAAGCTTTCTTT. It is translated as CATSDPTQGREAFF.

This clone was seen once. The genes are TRBV7-8 and TRBJ1-5; tentatively, D is TRBD1 (6 bases). CDR3 length: 15 residues. Germline V lookup: CDR1 SGHVS, CDR2 FQNEAQ. Trimming shortened V by 1 base and J by 4 bases, and 11 bases separated the two germline ends. Here the CDR3 DNA reads TGTGCCAGCAGCTTAGGGGGACAAAATAATCAGCCCCAGCATTTT. Its translation is CASSLGGQNNQPQHF.

This chain joins TRBV28 and TRBJ1-4; tentatively, D is TRBD1 (5 bases). The CDR3 extends over 16 amino acids. Trimming shortened V by 1 base and J by 8 bases, and 17 bases separated the two germline ends. The germline V gene has CDR1 MDHEN and CDR2 SYDVKM. CDR3 nucleotide sequence: TGTGCCAGCAGTTTATCCTATGGCAGGGTGCGGGAAAAACTGTTTTTT. It yields the protein CASSLSYGRVREKLFF.

The chain carries TRBV19 and TRBJ1-2; 8 nucleotides match TRBD1. Germline lookup yields CDR1 LNHDA and CDR2 SQIVND (reference sequence). The CDR3 sequence is 14 residues long. With 6 bases clipped from V and 3 bases from J, the junction kept 6 bases outside the gene matches. The CDR3: CASRLGQVDYGYTF. CDR3 sequence (DNA): TGTGCCAGTAGGCTGGGACAGGTTGACTATGGCTACACCTTC.